The 17 T cell receptor beta chains presented below share a single source sample, sequenced in a study of cytomegalovirus exposure and HLA in healthy donors (dated by TCRdb to 2017 to 2019). The receptor library was made with the immunoSEQ multiplex PCR assay. For the multiplex PCR, a mixture combining 60 forward primers for TCR Vbeta segments and 13 reverse primers for TCR Jbeta segments was used. Not all clones reach the TCRdb copy of this immuneACCESS table, which keeps in-frame sequences only. Checked studies attribute under half of the gap to unresolved V genes and leave the rest unexplained. The sample contains 180,000 or so clones, 76% of them found a single time. The top ten clonotypes cover around 1.6% of the sample. The sample comprised PBMCs. All receptors come from a man aged 18 to 29 in good health and CMV-seronegative.

This clone appeared a few times. The chain couples TRBV30 to TRBJ1-6, with D tentatively TRBD1 (6 bases). V lost 0 bases and J 11 bases, leaving 20 bases between the germline ends. The CDR3 totals 16 residues. Germline V gene data show CDR1 as GTSNPN and CDR2 as SVGIG (reference sequence). The DNA of the CDR3 is TGTGCCTGGAGTGTTCCCGGACAGCTGAGAAGGGCACCCCTCCACTTT. This encodes CAWSVPGQLRRAPLHF.

This clone was seen a few times. This chain links TRBV5-1 with TRBJ2-4; 12 positions agree with TRBD2. Trimming at V came to 7 bases and at J to 7 bases, leaving 6 bases not matched to a gene. The CDR3 has 14 residues. Germline V gene data show CDR1 as SGHRS and CDR2 as YFSETQ. CDR3 DNA sequence: TGCGCCAGCGCGAGGACTAGCGGGGCCAACATTCAGTACTTC. Translated, it gives CASARTSGANIQYF.

About this clone itself: This sample includes further DNA sequences coding for the same CDR3. J is TRBJ1-1 and V is TRBV27; the D is unclear. CDR3 length: 13 amino acids. CDR1 is MNHEY, CDR2 SMNVEV, per germline (reference sequence). With 3 bases removed from V and 2 bases from J, the gap between germline ends came to 7 bases. The CDR3 loop reads CASSFRGNTEAFF. In DNA, the CDR3 is TGTGCCAGCAGTTTTCGGGGAAACACTGAAGCTTTCTTT.

This clone appeared once. This sequence joins TRBV6-1 and TRBJ1-1; D gene unclear. The CDR3 is 13 residues long. Trimming took off 6 bases at V and 0 bases at J, with 8 bases between the two ends. Per the germline V gene, CDR1 is MNHNS and CDR2 is SASEGT. The CDR3, as DNA: TGTGCCAGCAGCCTCAGTGTGAACACTGAAGCTTTCTTT. This sequence encodes CASSLSVNTEAFF.

V is TRBV4-2 and J is TRBJ1-6; the D gene is possibly TRBD1 (5 bases). CDR3 length: 16 residues. Germline V gene data show CDR1 as LGHNA and CDR2 as YNFKEQ. V lost 1 base and J 3 bases, leaving 10 bases between the germline ends. The CDR3 loop is CASSQGGLSYNSPLHF. The DNA for the CDR3 is TGTGCCAGCAGCCAAGGGGGACTGAGCTATAATTCACCCCTCCACTTT.

The sample holds one count of this clone. The chain joins TRBV6-1 to TRBJ1-1; TRBD1 might be the D (5 bases). V lost 6 bases to trimming and J lost 8 bases, with 19 bases between them. The CDR3 loop spans 14 amino acids. Germline CDR1 reads MNHNS; CDR2 reads SASEGT. CDR3 protein: CASSRTRAGREAFF. For the CDR3, the DNA is TGTGCCAGCAGCAGAACCAGGGCCGGTAGGGAAGCTTTCTTT.

CDR3 sequence reads: CASSAGGPGTDTQYF. For the CDR3, the DNA is TGTGCCAGCAGCGCGGGGGGGCCCGGTACAGATACGCAGTATTTT. The rearrangement uses TRBV9 and TRBJ2-3, with TRBD2 identical over 8 bases. V was clipped by 3 bases and J by 3 bases; unmatched bases: 6. Germline loops: CDR1 SGDLS, CDR2 YYNGEE. The CDR3 has 15 residues.

This clone was picked up a small number of times. V and J are TRBV29-1 and TRBJ2-7; 9 bases line up with TRBD2. Germline trimming cut 6 bases from V and 2 bases from J; bases unmatched to any gene: 8. The germline V gene encodes CDR1 SQVTM and CDR2 ANQGSEA. This CDR3 is 14 amino acids long. The CDR3 DNA is TGCAGCGTACGATCCTTAGCGGGGGCCTACGAGCAGTACTTC. Amino acid sequence: CSVRSLAGAYEQYF.

This chain connects TRBV10-1 to TRBJ2-7; 8 bases agree with TRBD1. This CDR3 spans 15 amino acids. CDR1 and CDR2 (germline): WNHNN, SYGVQD (reference sequence). Germline trimming cut 10 bases from V and 0 bases from J; bases unmatched to any gene: 11. CDR3 amino acids: CAMHLGQAISYEQYF. The CDR3 DNA reads as TGCGCCATGCACTTGGGACAGGCGATCTCCTACGAGCAGTACTTC.

This clone was found once. The chain is built from TRBV11-1 and TRBJ2-3, with 8 bases identical to TRBD2. This CDR3 contains 17 residues. J was trimmed by 2 bases and V by 0 bases; bases with no gene match: 7. CDR1 SGHAT and CDR2 FQDESV come from the germline V gene (reference sequence). The CDR3 nucleotides read TGTGCCAGCAGCTTAGCGCCGCAGCGGGGGCTCACAGATACGCAGTATTTT. Its translation is CASSLAPQRGLTDTQYF.

This clone turned up a few times. The genes are TRBV9 and TRBJ2-3, with no clear D. Germline assignment: CDR1 SGDLS and CDR2 YYNGEE. The CDR3 sequence is 16 residues long. V lost 0 bases and J lost 4, with 15 bases in between. CDR3 residues: CASSVVGQRWADTQYF. The CDR3 bases are TGTGCCAGCAGCGTAGTTGGCCAGCGTTGGGCAGATACGCAGTATTTT.

This CDR3 reads CASSLIPSGSGLRTDTQYF. The CDR3 DNA reads TGTGCCAGCAGCCTCATCCCCAGCGGGAGTGGTCTTCGCACAGATACGCAGTATTTT. V is TRBV28 and J is TRBJ2-3; 8 bases align to TRBD2. V was clipped by 6 bases and J by 1 base; unmatched bases: 18. This CDR3 is built from 19 residues. Germline CDR1 and CDR2: MDHEN and SYDVKM.

This clone was picked up a small number of times. Other DNA variants within this sample encode the same CDR3. The CDR3 sequence: CASSQELAGGTDTQYF. The CDR3 bases are TGTGCCAGCAGCCAAGAACTAGCGGGGGGCACAGATACGCAGTATTTT. This chain links TRBV4-2 with TRBJ2-3, with 11 bases fitting TRBD2. The germline CDR1 and CDR2 sequences are LGHNA and YNFKEQ. With V trimmed by 0 bases and J by 1 base, 0 bases remained unmatched. CDR3 length: 16 amino acids.

The genes are TRBV2 and TRBJ2-4, with 9 bases identical to TRBD1. The CDR3 length is 14 residues. The V and J ends lost 4 bases and 9 bases, in that order; junction bases with no gene match: 7. Per germline, CDR1 SNHLY and CDR2 FYNNEI. DNA of the CDR3: TGTGCCAGCAGTGCCCCCGGGACAGGGATCATTCAGTACTTC. This encodes CASSAPGTGIIQYF.

This clone was seen once. The chain is built from TRBV9 and TRBJ2-1; possibly TRBD2 for D (6 bases). Trimming left V 4 bases short and J 5 bases short, with 22 bases between. This CDR3 region has 17 residues. The V gene's germline CDR1 is SGDLS and CDR2 YYNGEE. The CDR3 nucleotides are TGTGCCAGCAGCTCGAGGGGTGGGGGACTGGCCCACAATGAGCAGTTCTTC. Translating gives CASSSRGGGLAHNEQFF. The full variable domain, with the rest looked up from reference TRBV9 and TRBJ2-1, is DSGVTQTPKHLITATGQRVTLRCSPRSGDLSVYWYQQSLDQGLQFLIQYYNGEERAKGNILERFSAQQFPDLHSELNLSSLELGDSALYFCASSSRGGGLAHNEQFFGPGTRLTVL.

Only a few counts were recorded for this clone. The chain has TRBV28 and TRBJ1-2, with D possibly matching TRBD1 (6 bases). In germline, CDR1 is MDHEN, CDR2 SYDVKM. This CDR3 is built from 11 residues. V shed 6 bases and J shed 4 bases, with 6 bases lying between them. The CDR3 sequence is CASRDSYGYTF. The CDR3 coding sequence is TGTGCCAGCAGGGACAGCTATGGCTACACCTTC.

The chain is built from TRBV18 and TRBJ2-6, with 12 bases aligning to TRBD1. The CDR3 extends over 17 amino acids. Germline V lookup: CDR1 KGHSH, CDR2 LQKENI. V shed 3 bases, J shed 1 base, and the junction held 1 base outside the gene matches. The CDR3 reads CASSPGQGASGANVLTF. The CDR3 nucleotides are TGTGCCAGCTCACCGGGACAGGGGGCGTCTGGGGCCAACGTCCTGACTTTC.